This section outlines one TCR beta chain sequence together with its context. Its antigen remains unknown. Clones were read by immunoSEQ multiplex PCR, and TCRdb kept only the in-frame ones, dropping some. In the table there are about 100,000 clones, more than 85% of which are singletons. The data stem from a study of siplizumab effects on memory and regulatory T cells. Study-wide results and caveats: Naive T cells looked more diverse than memory cells, and they looked like major contributors to the alloresponse. Suppressive activity of Tregs proliferating in siplizumab cultures remained unconfirmed. In the presence of siplizumab, alloreactive sequences traceable to unstimulated CD4+ memory cells were significantly reduced. For mappable alloreactive CD4+ clones, the mean Treg-derived fraction was 68.8% with siplizumab and approximately 26% in controls.

Trimming took off 1 base at V and 4 bases at J, with 10 bases between the two ends. Germline loops: CDR1 SGDLS, CDR2 YYNGEE. CDR3 length equals 14 residues. The sequence was collected from a human donor in good health. This rearrangement joins TRBV9 to TRBJ2-3; the D is unclear. The sample taken for sequencing was CD4+ T cells sorted from blood. The CDR3 DNA sequence: TGTGCCAGCAGCGTACTAATAGGCTCAGATACGCAGTATTTT. It encodes CASSVLIGSDTQYF. The full variable domain, in which reference TRBV9 and TRBJ2-3 provide the parts outside the CDR3, is DSGVTQTPKHLITATGQRVTLRCSPRSGDLSVYWYQQSLDQGLQFLIQYYNGEERAKGNILERFSAQQFPDLHSELNLSSLELGDSALYFCASSVLIGSDTQYFGPGTRLTVL.